This entry lists 13 T cell receptor beta chains sequenced from one sample in a study of T cells in Graves' hyperthyroidism and ophthalmopathy. TCR beta CDR3 region amplification was performed from RNA transcripts. The TCR CDR3 first-round RT-PCR relied on the HTBI primer set. Each CDR3 protein is one row after TCRdb ran MiXCR on the multiplex PCR reads. The table shows over 450,000 distinct CDR3 sequences, with about a sixth occurring only once. Material for sequencing was blood. The receptor set was obtained from a woman between 18 and 29 years old with Graves' ophthalmopathy.

Points on this clonotype: One base away lies a much larger clone, so this may be a sequencing read error. The gene calls are TRBV20-1 and TRBJ2-1, with D perhaps assigned TRBD1 or TRBD2 (7 bases each). The CDR3 is made up of 12 amino acids. Trimming shortened V by 6 bases and J by 10 bases, and 16 bases separated the two germline ends. Germline CDR1 and CDR2: DFQATT and SNEGSKA (reference sequence). CDR3 nucleotides: TGCAGTGCCAGGGGGGGGGCGGGGGAGCAGTTCTTC. Translating gives CSARGGAGEQFF.

This clonotype was detected ten times or more. The chain carries TRBV27 and TRBJ2-1; unclear D gene. This CDR3 is built from 13 residues. In germline, CDR1 is MNHEY, CDR2 SMNVEV (reference sequence). The V end was cut by 1 base, the J end by 4 bases, with 5 bases between. The CDR3 DNA sequence: TGTGCCAGCAGTTTATACCAGTACAATGAGCAGTTCTTC. Amino acids: CASSLYQYNEQFF.

This rearrangement joins TRBV7-9 to TRBJ2-3, with D uncertain. V was trimmed by 3 bases and J by 6 bases, leaving 4 bases between them. The CDR3 is made up of 11 amino acids. Looked up from germline, CDR1 is SEHNR and CDR2 is FQNEAQ (reference sequence). The CDR3 loop reads CASSFMDTQYF. Written as DNA, the CDR3 is TGTGCCAGCAGCTTTATGGATACGCAGTATTTT.

This clonotype came up many times. The CDR3 coding sequence is TGTGCCAGCAGCTCGGACAGGGGGAATGAGCAGTTCTTC. Translating it yields CASSSDRGNEQFF. This chain links TRBV7-3 with TRBJ2-1, with 10 bases matching TRBD1. CDR1 and CDR2 from the germline V gene are SGHTA and FQGTGA. The CDR3 consists of 13 residues. V was pared by 4 bases and J by 7 bases, with 1 base of the junction left unmatched.

There are many counts of this clonotype. The genes are TRBV6-1 and TRBJ2-2; maybe TRBD1 (6 bases). CDR3 length: 15 residues. From germline, CDR1 is MNHNS and CDR2 SASEGT. The V and J ends lost 5 bases and 5 bases respectively, with 15 bases between them. The CDR3 sequence is CASSRTLTGTGELFF. For the CDR3, the DNA is TGTGCCAGCAGTCGAACTCTTACAGGGACCGGGGAGCTGTTTTTT.

This clonotype was seen more than once but under ten times. The chain employs TRBV7-6 and TRBJ2-7; 8 bases agree with TRBD1. The CDR3 extends over 16 amino acids. With 5 bases clipped from V and 0 bases from J, the junction kept 9 bases outside the gene matches. Germline CDR1 SGHVS, CDR2 FNYEAQ. CDR3 sequence: CASSPAGQGFSYEQYF. CDR3 nucleotides: TGTGCCAGCAGCCCAGCCGGACAGGGCTTCTCCTACGAGCAGTACTTC.

This clonotype was seen many times. This chain connects TRBV3-1 to TRBJ2-3; D gene ambiguous. CDR3 length: 20 amino acids. The germline gives CDR1 LGHDT, CDR2 YNNKEL (reference sequence). V lost 0 bases, J lost 0 bases, and 22 bases lay in between. In DNA, the CDR3 is TGTGCCAGCAGCCAAGAAATCCCGAATGGCCGTGATCAAAGCACAGATACGCAGTATTTT. It specifies CASSQEIPNGRDQSTDTQYF.

This clonotype was seen ten or more times. The chain employs TRBV20-1 and TRBJ1-1; D remains ambiguous. With 5 bases removed from V and 1 base from J, the gap between germline ends came to 8 bases. Germline CDR1 is DFQATT and CDR2 is SNEGSKA (reference sequence). This CDR3 spans 12 amino acids. CDR3: CSAGDGNTEAFF. The CDR3 region has the DNA TGCAGTGCTGGTGACGGGAACACTGAAGCTTTCTTT.

This clonotype showed up many times. The gene calls are TRBV2 and TRBJ1-5, with TRBD1 matching 9 bases. CDR3 size: 14 residues. CDR1 is SNHLY and CDR2 is FYNNEI in the germline V gene. The J segment lost 5 bases and the V segment lost 9 bases, leaving 8 bases of the junction unmatched. CDR3 nucleotide sequence: TGTGCCAGTACCCGGGACAGGGCCTATCAGCCCCAGCATTTT. It encodes CASTRDRAYQPQHF.

This clonotype was found a few times. This chain joins TRBV29-1 and TRBJ2-5, with D uncertain. Looked up from germline, CDR1 is SQVTM and CDR2 is ANQGSEA. The CDR3 length is 11 residues. Trimming removed 3 bases at V and 5 bases at J, with 7 bases between. The CDR3 nucleotides are TGCAGCGTTGAGGCCTGGGAGACCCAGTACTTC. It codes for CSVEAWETQYF.

This clonotype was counted at least ten times. The genes are TRBV5-1 and TRBJ2-7; 15 bases are shared with TRBD2. The CDR3 length is 16 residues. With 4 bases clipped from V and 3 bases from J, the junction kept 5 bases outside the gene matches. The germline gives CDR1 SGHRS, CDR2 YFSETQ. The CDR3 coding sequence is TGCGCCAGCAGCACCGGGACTAGCGGGGGGTTCTACGAGCAGTACTTC. Protein: CASSTGTSGGFYEQYF.

In this sample, this clonotype turned up a few times. This chain connects TRBV20-1 to TRBJ1-1; D perhaps matches TRBD1 (5 bases). From germline, CDR1 is DFQATT and CDR2 SNEGSKA (reference sequence). V lost 0 bases and J 4 bases, leaving 21 bases between the germline ends. The CDR3 consists of 17 residues. The CDR3, as DNA: TGCAGTGCTAGAGAACCGGGGAGGGGTCCAAGTGGCACTGAAGCTTTCTTT. Protein product: CSAREPGRGPSGTEAFF.

This clonotype has at least ten counts. The chain carries TRBV19 and TRBJ2-7, with 14 nucleotides matching TRBD2. CDR1 LNHDA and CDR2 SQIVND come from the germline V gene (reference sequence). Losses at the gene ends were 4 bases for V and 1 base for J; bases not matched to a gene: 9. The CDR3 extends over 18 amino acids. The chain's CDR3 is CASSTHAGTSGGSYEQYF. The CDR3 region has the DNA TGTGCCAGTAGTACTCACGCCGGGACTAGCGGGGGATCCTACGAGCAGTACTTC.